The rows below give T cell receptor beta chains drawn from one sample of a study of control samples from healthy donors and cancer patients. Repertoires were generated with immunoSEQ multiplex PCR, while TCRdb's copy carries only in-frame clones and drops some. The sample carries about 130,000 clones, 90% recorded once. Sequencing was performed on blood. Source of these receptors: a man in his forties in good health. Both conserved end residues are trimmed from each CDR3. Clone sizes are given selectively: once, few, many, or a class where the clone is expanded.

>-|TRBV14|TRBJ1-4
ASSQDYLINEKLF
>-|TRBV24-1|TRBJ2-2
ATGGLAGELF
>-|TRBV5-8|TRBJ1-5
ASSLGDVSNQPQH
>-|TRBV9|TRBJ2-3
ASSVGGVTDTQY
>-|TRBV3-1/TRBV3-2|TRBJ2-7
ASSRRDRSSYEQY
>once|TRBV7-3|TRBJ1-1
ASSLAFGFEAF
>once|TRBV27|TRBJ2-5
ASSLLGQETQY
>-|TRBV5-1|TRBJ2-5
ASSRGEGGETQY
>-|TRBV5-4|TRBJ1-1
ASSYVNTEAF
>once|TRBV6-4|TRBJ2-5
ASSDLLGGQETQY
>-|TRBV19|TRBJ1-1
ASSMGPTINTEAF
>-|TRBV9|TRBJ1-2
ASSTPGTAFSNYGYT
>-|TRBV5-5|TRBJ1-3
ASSLTGATGNTIY
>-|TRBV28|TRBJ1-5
ASSVRWGNNQPQH
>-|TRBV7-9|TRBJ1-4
ASSFRQGEKLF
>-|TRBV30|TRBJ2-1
AWRTSGVYNEQF
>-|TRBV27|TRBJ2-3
ASRDRGGDTQY
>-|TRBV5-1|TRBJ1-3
ASSLGPGSGNTIY
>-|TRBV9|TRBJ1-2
ASSVALGHYGYT
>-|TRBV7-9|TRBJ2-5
ASSFVGSETQY
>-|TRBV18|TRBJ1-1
ASSPRQGGNTEAF
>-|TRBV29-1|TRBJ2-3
SVEGVGRTDTQY
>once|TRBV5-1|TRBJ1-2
ASSSSETLSHLWT